This entry lists 28 T cell receptor beta chains sequenced from one sample in a study of T cells in Graves' hyperthyroidism and ophthalmopathy. Using RNA transcripts as the source, TCR beta CDR3 regions were amplified. First-round RT-PCR of the TCR CDR3 relied on the HTBI primer set. TCRdb re-called the multiplex PCR reads with MiXCR, one entry per CDR3 protein. The sample has around 350,000 distinct CDR3 sequences; approximately 17% are singletons. Specimen: blood. The receptors were sampled from a woman aged 25 to 39 with Graves' hyperthyroidism that later progressed to Graves' ophthalmopathy.

This clonotype appeared many times. The J gene is TRBJ2-7, the V gene TRBV11-2, with D possibly matching TRBD2 (5 bases). Trimming removed 3 bases at V and 2 bases at J, with 14 bases between. This CDR3 contains 15 residues. Germline-derived CDR1 and CDR2 are SGHAT and FQNNGV. The chain's CDR3 is CASSLEANPAYEQYF. In nucleotides, the CDR3 is TGTGCCAGCAGCTTGGAGGCTAACCCCGCCTACGAGCAGTACTTC.

This clonotype was recorded at least ten times. This chain uses TRBV10-3 with TRBJ2-1; TRBD2 matches at 9 bases. J gave up 4 bases and V 6 bases, and 10 bases lay outside the gene matches. There are 16 residues in the CDR3. Germline assignment: CDR1 ENHRY and CDR2 SYGVKD. The DNA for the CDR3 is TGTGCCATCAGGGACCCGAGCGGGGGGAGTTACAATGAGCAGTTCTTC. Its protein is CAIRDPSGGSYNEQFF.

This clonotype was seen only a few times. J is TRBJ2-2 and V is TRBV7-9; D gene unclear. Trimming removed 3 bases at V and 3 bases at J, with 8 bases between. CDR3 length: 14 residues. Germline values: CDR1 SEHNR, CDR2 FQNEAQ (reference sequence). CDR3 in amino acids: CASSFDGYTGELFF. CDR3 sequence (DNA): TGTGCCAGCAGCTTTGACGGCTACACCGGGGAGCTGTTTTTT.

This clonotype has a count of ten or more. The V call is TRBV11-2, the J call TRBJ2-3; 10 bases fit TRBD1. CDR3 length: 14 amino acids. The V gene end was trimmed by 7 bases and the J gene end by 5 bases; junction bases not matched to a gene: 6. Per the germline V gene, CDR1 is SGHAT and CDR2 is FQNNGV. CDR3 in amino acids: CASTSGQGEDTQYF. CDR3 DNA sequence: TGTGCCAGCACCTCCGGACAGGGGGAAGATACGCAGTATTTT.

Concerning this clonotype itself: One end of the junction is discordant with germline, which a read error may explain. The genes are TRBV11-2 and TRBJ2-2, with 8 bases identical to TRBD1. This CDR3 comprises 11 residues. Germline values: CDR1 SGHAT, CDR2 FQNNGV. CDR3 nucleotide sequence: TGTGCCAGCAGGACACCGGGACAGGTTTTATTT. Translating gives CASRTPGQVLF.

To note about this clonotype: This clone may be a read error of a much larger clone one base away. This CDR3 reads CASSRYTDGRVNEQFF. CDR3 DNA sequence: TGTGCCAGCAGCCGTTACACCGACGGCCGAGTCAATGAGCAGTTCTTC. The V and J genes are TRBV7-9 and TRBJ2-1; D unresolved. V was trimmed by 5 bases and J by 6 bases, leaving 20 bases between them. The CDR3 spans 16 residues. CDR1 and CDR2 (germline): SEHNR, FQNEAQ (reference sequence).

This clonotype has a handful of counts. The chain links TRBV6-2 or TRBV6-3 to TRBJ2-2; a possible D gene is TRBD1 (5 bases). Germline loops: CDR1 MNHEY, CDR2 SVGEGT. The CDR3 has 15 residues. The V and J ends lost 0 bases and 2 bases respectively, with 7 bases between them. The CDR3 bases are TGTGCCAGCAGTTACTCGACAGACAACACCGGGGAGCTGTTTTTT. It encodes CASSYSTDNTGELFF.

This clonotype has at least ten counts. The J gene is TRBJ1-2, the V gene TRBV19; no reliable D call. The germline V gene has CDR1 LNHDA and CDR2 SQIVND (reference sequence). V gave up 4 bases and J gave up 0 bases, with 18 bases separating them. This CDR3 comprises 17 residues. The CDR3 bases are TGTGCCAGTAGTACCCTCCCCGGGAGCTCTACTAACTATGGCTACACCTTC. It specifies CASSTLPGSSTNYGYTF.

V is TRBV7-9 and J is TRBJ2-4; TRBD2 aligns across 13 bases. The CDR3 is 15 residues long. Germline lookup yields CDR1 SEHNR and CDR2 FQNEAQ (reference sequence). The V and J ends lost 7 bases and 7 bases, in that order; junction bases with no gene match: 7. CDR3 in amino acids: CASTWTSGGSNIQYF. CDR3 sequence (DNA): TGTGCCAGCACCTGGACTAGCGGGGGCTCCAACATTCAGTACTTC.

The chain uses TRBV4-1 and TRBJ1-1, with D perhaps TRBD1 (5 bases). Per germline, CDR1 MGHRA and CDR2 YSYEKL. V dropped 1 base and J dropped 0 bases, with 6 bases sitting between them. The CDR3 contains 14 residues. CDR3 sequence (DNA): TGCGCCAGCAGCCAAGCAGGGATGAACACTGAAGCTTTCTTT. It yields the protein CASSQAGMNTEAFF.

The V gene is TRBV19, the J gene TRBJ2-1; D unresolved. V gave up 3 bases and J gave up 7 bases, with 16 bases separating them. The germline CDR1 and CDR2 sequences are LNHDA and SQIVND (reference sequence). CDR3 length equals 15 residues. Here the CDR3 reads CASSMGPTGRNEQFF. The CDR3 DNA is TGTGCCAGTAGTATGGGCCCGACGGGTAGAAATGAGCAGTTCTTC.

This clonotype was recorded at least ten times. The genes are TRBV30 and TRBJ1-4, with D possibly matching TRBD1 (5 bases). The CDR3 is made up of 12 amino acids. Germline CDR1 reads GTSNPN; CDR2 reads SVGIG (reference sequence). V lost 5 bases to trimming and J lost 6 bases, with 10 bases between them. This chain's CDR3 is CAWSGLDEKLFF. The DNA of the CDR3 is TGTGCCTGGTCGGGACTGGATGAAAAACTGTTTTTT.

This clonotype came up many times. The chain is built from TRBV28 and TRBJ1-1; tentatively, D is TRBD1 (6 bases). With 5 bases removed from V and 4 bases from J, the gap between germline ends came to 17 bases. The germline V gene has CDR1 MDHEN and CDR2 SYDVKM. The CDR3 is 15 residues long. CDR3 bases: TGTGCCAGCAGTAAGGGGGGCAAGGGGGGCACTGAAGCTTTCTTT. Translating gives CASSKGGKGGTEAFF.

This clonotype was observed a few times. The genes are TRBV7-9 and TRBJ2-2, with D perhaps TRBD2 (5 bases). The CDR3 has 17 amino acids. Trimming stripped 3 bases from V and 3 bases from J, with 17 bases between. CDR1 SEHNR and CDR2 FQNEAQ come from the germline V gene (reference sequence). CDR3 coding DNA: TGTGCCAGCAGCTTCCCTCCGGGAAGGTCCTACACCGGGGAGCTGTTTTTT. Protein: CASSFPPGRSYTGELFF.

This clonotype was detected ten times or more. The V call is TRBV29-1, the J call TRBJ1-2, with 10 bases that match TRBD1. This CDR3 region has 14 residues. The germline V gene encodes CDR1 SQVTM and CDR2 ANQGSEA. After removal of 5 bases from V and 13 bases from J, the junction contained 16 bases not matched to a gene. The DNA for the CDR3 is TGCAGCGTTCGTGCGGGACAGGGGACCCTTTTCTCCACCTTC. Translating gives CSVRAGQGTLFSTF.

This clonotype was found many times. The chain recombines TRBV6-1 with TRBJ1-5; perhaps TRBD1 as D (5 bases). This CDR3 has 12 amino acids. Trimming shortened V by 7 bases and J by 6 bases, and 10 bases separated the two germline ends. Germline assignment: CDR1 MNHNS and CDR2 SASEGT. CDR3 coding DNA: TGTGCCAGCACCTCGGGGCGTCAGCCCCAGCATTTT. Its protein is CASTSGRQPQHF.

Only a few counts were recorded for this clonotype. The V and J genes are TRBV18 and TRBJ2-4, with no clear D. In germline, CDR1 is KGHSH, CDR2 LQKENI. With 0 bases removed from V and 4 bases from J, the gap between germline ends came to 10 bases. This CDR3 comprises 15 residues. In nucleotides, the CDR3 is TGTGCCAGCTCACCACCGCGGCAAGTTAAAAACATTCAGTACTTC. It translates to CASSPPRQVKNIQYF.

In its sample, this clonotype was seen many times. This chain joins TRBV19 and TRBJ2-2; 9 nucleotides match TRBD2. The J segment lost 1 base and the V segment lost 1 base, leaving 4 bases of the junction unmatched. The germline CDR1 and CDR2 sequences are LNHDA and SQIVND (reference sequence). The CDR3 runs to 17 residues. As DNA, the CDR3 is TGTGCCAGTAGTATAGGCTTTAGCGGGGGGAACACCGGGGAGCTGTTTTTT. It is translated as CASSIGFSGGNTGELFF.

With regard to this clonotype: Being one base from a much bigger clone, this may be a read error. The chain has TRBV20-1 and TRBJ1-2; D gene uncertain. The V and J ends lost 3 bases and 7 bases respectively, with 9 bases between them. The CDR3 sequence is 11 residues long. In germline, CDR1 is DFQATT, CDR2 SNEGSKA (reference sequence). CDR3 DNA sequence: TGCAGTGCTAGGGGAGCGTGTGGCTACACCTTC. It is translated as CSARGACGYTF.

The V call is TRBV27, the J call TRBJ2-7; the match to TRBD1 covers 7 bases. Unmatched junction bases numbered 9, after V lost 7 bases and J lost 3 bases. The CDR3 totals 14 residues. Germline CDR1 reads MNHEY; CDR2 reads SMNVEV (reference sequence). This chain's CDR3 is CASTRTGRGYEQYF. The CDR3 nucleotides read TGTGCCAGCACCAGGACAGGCAGGGGCTACGAGCAGTACTTC.

At least ten counts were recorded for this clonotype. The CDR3 reads CASMRSLDHEQFF. DNA of the CDR3: TGCGCCAGCATGCGGTCGTTAGACCATGAGCAGTTCTTC. The rearrangement uses TRBV5-1 and TRBJ2-1; D remains unclear. Deletions cut 6 bases from V and 8 bases from J, with 15 bases between. The CDR3 consists of 13 residues. Germline V gene lookup returns CDR1 SGHRS and CDR2 YFSETQ.

In this sample, this clonotype turned up many times. V and J are TRBV20-1 and TRBJ2-7; the D is unclear. Germline CDR1 reads DFQATT; CDR2 reads SNEGSKA (reference sequence). Trimming removed 0 bases at V and 3 bases at J, with 3 bases between. The CDR3 has 11 residues. CDR3 protein: CSARDIYEQYF. In DNA form, the CDR3 reads TGCAGTGCTAGAGATATCTACGAGCAGTACTTC.

The chain carries TRBV19 and TRBJ2-1; possibly TRBD2 for D (6 bases). CDR3 size: 13 residues. Looked up from germline, CDR1 is LNHDA and CDR2 is SQIVND (reference sequence). V shed 2 bases and J shed 15 bases, with 17 bases lying between them. In DNA, the CDR3 is TGTGCCAGTAGTATACGACGTGGCGGGGTGGGGTTCTTC. Translated, it gives CASSIRRGGVGFF. The complete variable domain, with remaining parts taken from reference TRBV19 and TRBJ2-1, reads DGGITQSPKYLFRKEGQNVTLSCEQNLNHDAMYWYRQDPGQGLRLIYYSQIVNDFQKGDIAEGYSVSREKKESFPLTVTSAQKNPTAFYLCASSIRRGGVGFFGPGTRLTVL.

This clonotype was picked up many times. Germline and junction disagree at one end, which may indicate a read error. The chain combines TRBV5-1 with TRBJ2-1; D perhaps matches TRBD1 (6 bases). From germline, CDR1 is SGHRS and CDR2 YFSETQ. CDR3 length equals 15 residues. This chain's CDR3 is CASSMSGQSFNEQFF. CDR3 bases: TGCGCCAGCAGCATGTCGGGACAATCCTTCAATGAGCAGTTCTTC.

This clonotype was seen ten or more times. The chain couples TRBV28 to TRBJ1-1; weak D call: TRBD1 (5 bases). V lost 11 bases and J lost 4, with 20 bases in between. The germline V gene encodes CDR1 MDHEN and CDR2 SYDVKM. The CDR3 consists of 14 residues. The CDR3: CACWGHKGGTEAFF. For the CDR3, the DNA is TGTGCCTGCTGGGGCCATAAGGGTGGCACTGAAGCTTTCTTT.

In its sample, this clonotype was seen many times. This chain links TRBV7-8 with TRBJ2-1; 9 nucleotides align to TRBD2. The CDR3 runs 17 residues. CDR1 and CDR2 from the germline V gene are SGHVS and FQNEAQ. J gave up 4 bases and V 3 bases, and 10 bases lay outside the gene matches. In DNA, the CDR3 is TGTGCCAGCAGCTTCCTACCCGCGGGAGGGAGGTACAATGAGCAGTTCTTC. It translates to CASSFLPAGGRYNEQFF.

At least ten counts were recorded for this clonotype. The chain has TRBV9 and TRBJ1-1, with 7 bases that match TRBD1. Per germline, CDR1 SGDLS and CDR2 YYNGEE. V lost 6 bases to trimming and J lost 0 bases; unmatched junction nucleotides: 8. This CDR3 region has 15 residues. This chain's CDR3 is CASNRDSLMNTEAFF. The CDR3 coding sequence is TGTGCCAGCAACCGGGACAGCCTCATGAACACTGAAGCTTTCTTT. Complete variable domain (other parts from reference TRBV9 and TRBJ1-1): DSGVTQTPKHLITATGQRVTLRCSPRSGDLSVYWYQQSLDQGLQFLIQYYNGEERAKGNILERFSAQQFPDLHSELNLSSLELGDSALYFCASNRDSLMNTEAFFGQGTRLTVV.

This clonotype appeared a single time. The gene calls are TRBV24-1 and TRBJ2-1, with 14 bases identical to TRBD2. Germline V gene data show CDR1 as KGHDR and CDR2 as SFDVKD. The CDR3 runs to 18 residues. V shed 5 bases and J 8 bases; nucleotides not matched to a gene: 13. CDR3 amino acids: CATSGRLAGGPIRHEQFF. For the CDR3, the DNA is TGTGCCACCAGTGGTAGACTAGCGGGAGGGCCGATTCGGCATGAGCAGTTCTTC.